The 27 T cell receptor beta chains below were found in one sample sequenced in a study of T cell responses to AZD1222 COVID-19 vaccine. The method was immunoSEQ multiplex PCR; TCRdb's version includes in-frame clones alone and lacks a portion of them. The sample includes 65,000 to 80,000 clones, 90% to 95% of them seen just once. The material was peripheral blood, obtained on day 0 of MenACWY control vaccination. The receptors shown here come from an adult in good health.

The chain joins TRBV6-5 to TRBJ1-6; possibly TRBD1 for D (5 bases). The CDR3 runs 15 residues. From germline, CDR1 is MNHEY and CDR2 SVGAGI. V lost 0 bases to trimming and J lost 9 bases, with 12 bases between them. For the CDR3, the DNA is TGTGCCAGCAGTTACTCGACAGATGGATCTTCACCCCTCCACTTT. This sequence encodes CASSYSTDGSSPLHF.

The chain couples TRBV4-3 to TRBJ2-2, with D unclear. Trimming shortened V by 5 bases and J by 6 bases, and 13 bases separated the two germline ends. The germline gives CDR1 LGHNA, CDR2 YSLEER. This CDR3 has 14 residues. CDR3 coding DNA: TGCGCCAGCAGCTCCGGGCCCCAATCCGGGGAGCTGTTTTTT. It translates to CASSSGPQSGELFF.

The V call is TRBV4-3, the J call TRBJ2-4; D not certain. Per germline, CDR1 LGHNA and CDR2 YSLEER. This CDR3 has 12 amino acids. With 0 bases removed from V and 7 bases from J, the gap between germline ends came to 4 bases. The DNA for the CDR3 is TGCGCCAGCAGCCAAGAGGGGAACATTCAGTACTTC. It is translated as CASSQEGNIQYF.

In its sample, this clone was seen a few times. The CDR3 reads CASSMTSVSSYEQYF. In nucleotides, the CDR3 is TGTGCCAGCAGCATGACTAGCGTCAGCTCCTACGAGCAGTACTTC. The chain is built from TRBV7-2 and TRBJ2-7; 8 positions match TRBD2. There are 15 residues in the CDR3. Germline CDR1 is SGHTA and CDR2 is FQGNSA. The J segment lost 0 bases and the V segment lost 5 bases, leaving 6 bases of the junction unmatched.

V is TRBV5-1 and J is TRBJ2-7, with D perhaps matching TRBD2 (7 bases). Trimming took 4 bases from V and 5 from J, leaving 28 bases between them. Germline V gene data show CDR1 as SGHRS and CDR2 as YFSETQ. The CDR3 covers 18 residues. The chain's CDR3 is CASSPRGARTALAHEQYF. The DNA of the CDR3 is TGCGCCAGCAGCCCCCGGGGGGCTAGGACAGCCCTAGCCCACGAGCAGTACTTC.

Written as DNA, the CDR3 is TGTGCCAGCAGGGCCCGTGGGCAGACTCCGAACACCGGGGAGCTGTTTTTT. It specifies CASRARGQTPNTGELFF. The chain employs TRBV7-2 and TRBJ2-2; D is uncertain. The V and J ends lost 6 bases and 0 bases respectively, with 17 bases between them. The CDR3 runs to 17 residues. Germline assignment: CDR1 SGHTA and CDR2 FQGNSA.

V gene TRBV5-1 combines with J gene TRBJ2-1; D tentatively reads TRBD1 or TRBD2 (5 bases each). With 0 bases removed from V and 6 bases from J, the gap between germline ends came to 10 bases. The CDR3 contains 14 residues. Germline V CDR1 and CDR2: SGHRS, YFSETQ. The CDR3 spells CASSLGDPANEQFF. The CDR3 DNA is TGCGCCAGCAGCTTGGGGGACCCGGCCAATGAGCAGTTCTTC.

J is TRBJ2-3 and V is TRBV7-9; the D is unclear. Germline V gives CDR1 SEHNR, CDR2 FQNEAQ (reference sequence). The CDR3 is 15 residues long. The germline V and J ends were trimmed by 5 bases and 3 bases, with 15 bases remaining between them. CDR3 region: CASSPDRWTTDTQYF. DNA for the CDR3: TGTGCCAGCAGCCCCGACCGATGGACGACAGATACGCAGTATTTT.

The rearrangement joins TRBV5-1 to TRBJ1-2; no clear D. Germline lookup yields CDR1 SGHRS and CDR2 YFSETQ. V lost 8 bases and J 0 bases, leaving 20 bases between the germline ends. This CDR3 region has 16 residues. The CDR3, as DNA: TGCGCCAGGCCCCCCGCCAGCGCGACCTCTAACTATGGCTACACCTTC. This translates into CARPPASATSNYGYTF.

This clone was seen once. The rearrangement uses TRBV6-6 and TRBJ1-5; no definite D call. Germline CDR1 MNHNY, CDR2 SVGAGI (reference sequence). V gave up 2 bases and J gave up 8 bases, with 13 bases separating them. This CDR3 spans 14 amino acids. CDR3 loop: CASSYLTWEEPQHF. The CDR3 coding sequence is TGTGCCAGCAGTTACCTGACGTGGGAGGAGCCCCAGCATTTT.

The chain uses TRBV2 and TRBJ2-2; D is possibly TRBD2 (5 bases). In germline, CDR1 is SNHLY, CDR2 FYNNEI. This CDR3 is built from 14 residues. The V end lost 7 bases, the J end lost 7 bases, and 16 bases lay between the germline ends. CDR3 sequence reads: CASTEGGQVGELFF. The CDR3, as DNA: TGTGCCAGCACCGAGGGTGGTCAGGTCGGGGAGCTGTTTTTT.

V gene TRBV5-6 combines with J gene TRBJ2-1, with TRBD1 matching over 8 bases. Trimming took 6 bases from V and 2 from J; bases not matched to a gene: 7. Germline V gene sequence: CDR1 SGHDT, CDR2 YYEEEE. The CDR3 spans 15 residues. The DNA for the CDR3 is TGTGCCAGCACCAGACAGGGGCCCACCTACAATGAGCAGTTCTTC. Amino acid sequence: CASTRQGPTYNEQFF.

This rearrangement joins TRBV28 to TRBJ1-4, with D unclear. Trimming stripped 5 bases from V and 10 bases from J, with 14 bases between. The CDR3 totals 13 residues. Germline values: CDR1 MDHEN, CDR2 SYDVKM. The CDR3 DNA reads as TGTGCCAGCAGTGGGGATGTTAAGGGAAAACTGTTTTTT. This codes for CASSGDVKGKLFF.

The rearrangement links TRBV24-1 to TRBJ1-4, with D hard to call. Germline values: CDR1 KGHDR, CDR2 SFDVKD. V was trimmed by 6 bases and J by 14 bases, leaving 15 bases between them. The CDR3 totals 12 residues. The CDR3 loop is CATSNRSGRLFF. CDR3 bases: TGTGCCACCAGTAACAGATCGGGTCGCCTGTTTTTT.

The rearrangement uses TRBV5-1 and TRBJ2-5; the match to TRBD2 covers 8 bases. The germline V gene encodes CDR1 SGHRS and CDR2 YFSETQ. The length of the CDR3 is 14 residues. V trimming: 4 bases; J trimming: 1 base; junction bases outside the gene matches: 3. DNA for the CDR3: TGCGCCAGCAGCCCGGGACTAGTCCAAGAGACCCAGTACTTC. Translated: CASSPGLVQETQYF.

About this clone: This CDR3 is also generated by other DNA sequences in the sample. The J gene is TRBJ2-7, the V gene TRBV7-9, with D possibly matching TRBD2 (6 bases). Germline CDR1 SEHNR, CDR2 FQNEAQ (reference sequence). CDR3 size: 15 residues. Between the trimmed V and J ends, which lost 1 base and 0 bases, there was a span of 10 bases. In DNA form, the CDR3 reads TGTGCCAGCAGCTTAGATCGGGGGTTCTCCTACGAGCAGTACTTC. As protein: CASSLDRGFSYEQYF.

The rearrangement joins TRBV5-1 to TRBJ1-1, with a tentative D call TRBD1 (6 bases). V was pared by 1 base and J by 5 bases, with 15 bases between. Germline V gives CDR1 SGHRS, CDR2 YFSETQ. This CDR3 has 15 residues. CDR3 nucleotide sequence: TGCGCCAGCAGCTTGCAAGTCGGGGGGCGAACTGAAGCTTTCTTT. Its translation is CASSLQVGGRTEAFF.

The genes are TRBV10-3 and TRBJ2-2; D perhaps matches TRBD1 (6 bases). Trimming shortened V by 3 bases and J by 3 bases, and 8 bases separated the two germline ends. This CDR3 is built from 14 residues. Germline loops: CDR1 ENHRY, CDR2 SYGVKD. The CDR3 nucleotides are TGTGCCATCAGTGAAAACAGGGACACCGGGGAGCTGTTTTTT. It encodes CAISENRDTGELFF.

The CDR3 nucleotides read TGTGCCAGCAGCATTAGCGGGAGCACAGATACGCAGTATTTT. Translation: CASSISGSTDTQYF. The rearrangement uses TRBV5-8 and TRBJ2-3; 7 bases agree with TRBD2. This CDR3 has 14 residues. The germline V gene has CDR1 SGHTS and CDR2 YDEGEE. V trimming: 4 bases; J trimming: 0 bases; junction bases outside the gene matches: 2.

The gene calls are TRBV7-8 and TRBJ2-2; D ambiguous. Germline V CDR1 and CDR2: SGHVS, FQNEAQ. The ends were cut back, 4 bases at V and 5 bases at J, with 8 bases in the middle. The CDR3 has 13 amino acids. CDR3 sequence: CASSWDATGELFF. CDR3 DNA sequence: TGTGCCAGCAGCTGGGATGCTACCGGGGAGCTGTTTTTT.

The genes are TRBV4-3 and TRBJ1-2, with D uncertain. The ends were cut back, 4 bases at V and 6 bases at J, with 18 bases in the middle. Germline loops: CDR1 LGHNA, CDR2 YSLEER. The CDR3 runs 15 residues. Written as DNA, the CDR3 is TGCGCCAGCAGCCCATACCTGGGCAGTGGGAATGGCTACACCTTC. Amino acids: CASSPYLGSGNGYTF.

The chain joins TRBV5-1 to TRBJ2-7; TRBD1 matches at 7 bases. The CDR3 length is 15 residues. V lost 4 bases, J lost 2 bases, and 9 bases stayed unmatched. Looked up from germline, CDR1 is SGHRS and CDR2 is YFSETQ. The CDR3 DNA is TGCGCCAGCAGCGAGTACCGGGACAGCACCTACGAGCAGTACTTC. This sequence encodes CASSEYRDSTYEQYF.

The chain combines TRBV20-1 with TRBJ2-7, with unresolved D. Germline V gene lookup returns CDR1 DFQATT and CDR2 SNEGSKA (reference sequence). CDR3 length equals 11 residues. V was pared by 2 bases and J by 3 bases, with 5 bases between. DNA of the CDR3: TGCAGTGCTAGACTTATCTACGAGCAGTACTTC. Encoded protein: CSARLIYEQYF.

The CDR3 DNA reads as TGCGCCACCCAGGTTGGCGATACGCAGTATTTT. This sequence encodes CATQVGDTQYF. The chain employs TRBV10-1 and TRBJ2-3; D unclear. Trimming took off 10 bases at V and 6 bases at J, with 11 bases between the two ends. The length of the CDR3 is 11 residues. The V gene's germline CDR1 is WNHNN and CDR2 SYGVQD (reference sequence).

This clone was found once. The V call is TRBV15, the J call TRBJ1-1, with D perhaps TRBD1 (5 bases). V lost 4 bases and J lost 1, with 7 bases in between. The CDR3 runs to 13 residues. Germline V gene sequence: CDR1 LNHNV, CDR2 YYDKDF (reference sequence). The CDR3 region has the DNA TGTGCCACCAGCACAACAGGGAACACTGAAGCTTTCTTT. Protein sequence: CATSTTGNTEAFF.

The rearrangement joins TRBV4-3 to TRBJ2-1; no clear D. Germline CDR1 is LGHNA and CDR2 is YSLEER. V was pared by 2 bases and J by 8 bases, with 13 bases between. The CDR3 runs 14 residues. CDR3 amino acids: CASSQFGSRDEQFF. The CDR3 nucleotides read TGCGCCAGCAGCCAATTCGGGTCGCGCGATGAGCAGTTCTTC.

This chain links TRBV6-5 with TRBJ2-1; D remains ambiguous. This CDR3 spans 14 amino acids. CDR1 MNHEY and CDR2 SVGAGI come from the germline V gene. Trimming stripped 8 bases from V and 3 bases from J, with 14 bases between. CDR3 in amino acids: CASANLGNYNEQFF. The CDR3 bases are TGTGCCAGCGCGAATCTAGGCAACTACAATGAGCAGTTCTTC.